Listed here are 8 T cell receptor beta chains from one sample, sequenced in a study of early T cells in non-severe SARS-CoV-2 infection. From the 5' RACE reads, TCRdb called clonotypes with MiXCR, one entry per CDR3 protein. The sample yields more than 85,000 distinct CDR3 sequences, roughly 17% seen once. Sequenced material: whole blood. All receptors derive from an adult who was a healthcare worker with PCR-confirmed SARS-CoV-2 infection or an uninfected control (not recorded which).

This clonotype was counted many times. CDR3 protein: CASSLGSRVQTYEQYF. The CDR3 DNA follows: TGTGCCAGCAGCTTAGGCTCCAGGGTGCAGACTTACGAGCAGTACTTC. This sequence joins TRBV11-2 and TRBJ2-7; possible D gene TRBD1, 5 bases. V was shortened by 1 base and J by 4 bases, with 17 bases between the two germline ends. The CDR3 runs to 16 residues. In germline, CDR1 is SGHAT, CDR2 FQNNGV.

This clonotype appeared a few times. The V call is TRBV5-6, the J call TRBJ2-2; D perhaps matches TRBD1 (6 bases). Germline V gene sequence: CDR1 SGHDT, CDR2 YYEEEE. V was cut by 5 bases and J by 1 base, with 15 bases left in between. The CDR3 contains 16 residues. In DNA form, the CDR3 reads TGTGCCAGCAGTGTACAGGGTTTTAGGAACACCGGGGAGCTGTTTTTT. This translates into CASSVQGFRNTGELFF. The whole variable domain, filled in from reference TRBV5-6 and TRBJ2-2, reads DAGVTQSPTHLIKTRGQQVTLRCSPKSGHDTVSWYQQALGQGPQFIFQYYEEEERQRGNFPDRFSGHQFPNYSSELNVNALLLGDSALYLCASSVQGFRNTGELFFGEGSRLTVL.

The chain uses TRBV7-9 and TRBJ2-7; a weak D match, TRBD2 (5 bases). The CDR3 loop spans 15 amino acids. CDR1 is SEHNR and CDR2 is FQNEAQ in the germline V gene (reference sequence). V lost 3 bases, J lost 3 bases, and 15 bases lay in between. The CDR3 region has the DNA TGTGCCAGCAGCTTCCCCGACGAGGGTATCTACGAGCAGTACTTC. Its translation is CASSFPDEGIYEQYF.

The chain joins TRBV6-5 to TRBJ1-5, with D unclear. The CDR3 is 13 amino acids. The germline gives CDR1 MNHEY, CDR2 SVGAGI. The V and J ends lost 4 bases and 4 bases respectively, with 8 bases between them. The CDR3 sequence is CASSLRGNQPQHF. CDR3 nucleotides: TGTGCCAGCAGTTTGCGGGGAAATCAGCCCCAGCATTTT.

This chain connects TRBV21-1 to TRBJ2-5. TRBV21-1 is recorded as a pseudogene. CDR3 length: 12 residues. The CDR3 coding sequence is TGTGCCGCCGGACGGCCTCAAGAGACCCAGTACTTC. As protein: CAAGRPQETQYF.

This chain links TRBV20-1 with TRBJ2-5; the match to TRBD2 covers 10 bases. This CDR3 has 12 residues. Unmatched junction bases numbered 3, after V lost 6 bases and J lost 5 bases. Germline V lookup: CDR1 DFQATT, CDR2 SNEGSKA (reference sequence). Here the CDR3 DNA reads TGCAGTGCAACTAGCGGGGTGGAGACCCAGTACTTC. Amino acid sequence: CSATSGVETQYF.

The chain combines TRBV12-3 or TRBV12-4 with TRBJ2-5, with a tentative D call TRBD2 (6 bases). V lost 5 bases to trimming and J lost 5 bases, with 21 bases between them. The CDR3 length is 16 residues. CDR3 sequence (DNA): TGTGCCAGCAGTGCCGGGGCTCGGGAGCGTCGGGAGACCCAGTACTTC. It is translated as CASSAGARERRETQYF.

This clonotype was counted only a few times. The chain carries TRBV6-2 or TRBV6-3 and TRBJ2-7; D uncertain. This CDR3 has 13 residues. The germline V and J ends were trimmed by 0 bases and 3 bases, with 6 bases remaining between them. Germline V gene data show CDR1 as MNHEY and CDR2 as SVGEGT. CDR3 sequence (DNA): TGTGCCAGCAGTTACTCCCCTAGCTACGAGCAGTACTTC. Amino acid sequence: CASSYSPSYEQYF.